This TCR beta chain was captured in a study of T cell responses to AZD1222 COVID-19 vaccine. The table came from immunoSEQ multiplex PCR; TCRdb's copy has only in-frame clones and leaves some out. The sample has around 190,000 clones; 70% to 90% are singletons. The ends were cut back, 1 base at V and 5 bases at J, with 18 bases in the middle. Germline loops: CDR1 SGHRS, CDR2 YFSETQ. The CDR3 loop spans 16 amino acids. The sequencing here drew on peripheral blood, taken 28 days after the second AZD1222 dose. The TCR originated in an adult who received the AZD1222 COVID-19 vaccine. This chain joins TRBV5-1 and TRBJ1-1; D possibly corresponds to TRBD1 (5 bases). The CDR3 DNA follows: TGCGCCAGCAGCTTGACTGGTTCAGGGAGGTTAACTGAAGCTTTCTTT. Protein product: CASSLTGSGRLTEAFF. The whole variable domain, filled in from reference TRBV5-1 and TRBJ1-1, reads KAGVTQTPRYLIKTRGQQVTLSCSPISGHRSVSWYQQTPGQGLQFLFEYFSETQRNKGNFPGRFSGRQFSNSRSEMNVSTLELGDSALYLCASSLTGSGRLTEAFFGQGTRLTVV.